This TCR beta chain came from a study of cytomegalovirus exposure and HLA in healthy donors (dated by TCRdb to 2017 to 2019). A note on the overall study: According to an earlier analysis of 450 to 650 of the donors, about 179 million T cells yielded roughly 110 million unique TCR beta sequences and approximately 300 Gb of sequence data. To study patterns of TCR occurrence, a later analysis re-analyzed previously published TCR beta repertoires from just over 650 donors and added high-resolution HLA genotyping. A later genetic analysis took genome-wide SNP genotypes for about 65% of the 666 donors and used that subset as a discovery cohort. Among the roughly 380 genotyped donors, about 85% belonged to the genetic ancestry cluster associated with self-reported Caucasian donors. About 300 gigabases of sequencing data and tens of millions of unique TCR sequences made up an early release that covered 500 to 650 HLA-typed donors. An earlier analysis of some 500 of the donors applied high-throughput TCR beta sequencing to assess whether each TCR beta V gene segment acted as functional or pseudogenic. A separate validation cohort of roughly 110 different subjects was used in addition to the roughly 700-subject first cohort. The study was designed to test whether signatures of past pathogen exposure could be identified by cataloging public T cell receptors. Across under 500 genotyped donors of the cohort, an average of about 240,000 unique TCR beta nucleotide sequences per donor were sequenced, and approximately 17% of those sequences were non-productive. About five DR-DQ haplotypes were handled as single units for association and clustering, since linkage in the cohort was strong. All discovery cohort repertoires had been generated on a single sequencing platform. The T cell repertoires of around 730 subjects were profiled by immunosequencing and related to cytomegalovirus serostatus. Both class I and class II loci were covered by HLA typing, at four-digit resolution. In the later analysis, no new phenotypic data were used to find candidate immune exposures; instead, reliance was placed on TCR beta sequences and their occurrence across donors. The study combined high-throughput TCR immunosequencing, statistical association of individual TCRs with disease status, and machine learning to predict cytomegalovirus infection status. Alongside the repertoire data, information on donor age, sex, ethnicity and CMV serostatus was compiled. Typing coverage varied by locus: 629-630 donors for A, B, C, DRB1 and DQB1; about 520 for DQA1; 600 to 610 for DPA1; 400 to 480 for DPB1. The paper's findings and limits, for the study overall: In a later genetic analysis, a missense DCLRE1C variant was associated with V-gene and J-gene trimming of TCR beta chains, and the association was replicated in an independent cohort. A later analysis found that most CMV-associated TCR beta chains appeared HLA-restricted, with HLA associations seemingly driven largely by CMV exposure. The earlier analysis of fewer than 750 of the donors excluded seventeen rarely observed V segments, including chromosome 9 orphons, because counts were too low. The study listed 150 to 200 TCR beta chains as associated with cytomegalovirus. Only TCR beta chains were sequenced in this cohort, and the absence of alpha or paired-chain data limited detectable features. The authors suggested that the approach could potentially be extended to other disease states and immunological phenotypes. In a later analysis, 15,000 to 20,000 TCR beta sequences were associated with specific HLA alleles at a false discovery rate of 0.05. Because the 87-base-pair reads could not distinguish some IMGT-functional V segments, including TRBV6-2 and TRBV6-3, those segments were excluded. Across donors, most TCR sequences were observed very rarely, whereas some public TCRs were present in many individuals. HLA typing was unavailable for some donors at each locus, so association tests used only the typed subset. In a later analysis, TCR association rates were found to vary across HLA loci, with the most associated TCRs seen for DRB1 alleles and the fewest for HLA-C alleles. The only immune exposure information available for the cohort was CMV serostatus. The presence/absence analyses assumed that sequencing depth was roughly uniform across donors, and that assumption may not be true. Three of the identified cytomegalovirus-associated TCR beta chains were confirmed in vitro to be specific for cytomegalovirus antigens. Strong co-occurrence of HLA alleles, especially DR and DQ, made assigning TCR associations to individual alleles difficult. In an earlier analysis of roughly 560 of the donors, most TCR beta V segments were observed in productive rearrangements about 87% or about 30% of the time, broadly matching IMGT annotations. A further reported finding was that TCR beta sequences accurately predicted the HLA-A and HLA-B alleles for most subjects in the first cohort. Compared with equally common non-associated chains, HLA-associated TCR beta chains in a later analysis were more clonally expanded and had lower generation probabilities. The sequencing pipeline was judged likely to have produced a cluster of highly shared sequence variants as a technical artifact. In a later genetic analysis, fewer N-insertions in productive TCRs were reported among donors in an Asian-associated ancestry cluster than the approximately 630-donor mean. The classifier was reported to diagnose cytomegalovirus status with high specificity and sensitivity in both the original cohort and the validation cohort. Several of the top co-occurrence clusters appeared to be linked to parvovirus B19, influenza, CMV and Epstein-Barr virus, according to a later analysis. Linkage disequilibrium might explain the correlated functional status among segregating V segments, but an unknown experimental factor could not be excluded.

CDR1 SGHTA and CDR2 FQGNSA are derived from the germline V gene. V is pruned by 1 base and J by 5 bases, leaving 4 bases of the junction without a gene match. Measured from the cysteine to the phenylalanine, the CDR3 is 14 residues long. The sequence is cut down to CDR3 DNA, 42 bases in frame from base 1. The cohort was made up of around 720 healthy bone marrow donors. At the time of sampling, every cohort member was nominally healthy, though immune exposures that went unrecorded were likely present. The donor was CMV seropositive and belonged to the group of 250 to 300 seropositive cohort members. A peripheral blood sample was provided by each donor, and peripheral blood mononuclear cells were used for TCR beta sequencing. The Qiagen DNeasy Blood Extraction Kit was used to extract genomic DNA from the blood cell samples. Preparation of the library involved the immunoSEQ multiplex PCR assay. A mixture of 60 forward primers for TCR Vbeta segments and 13 reverse primers for TCR Jbeta segments was used in the multiplex PCR. A multiplex PCR assay on genomic DNA amplified the CDR3 region of rearranged TCR beta genes. On the Illumina HiSeq System, the amplified TCR beta libraries were sequenced as 87-base-pair reads. The published analysis was carried out like this. In a later analysis, 80 million or so unique TCR beta chains were counted across the approximately 640 repertoires, and around 11 million of these chains were shared by at least two donors. To remove PCR and sequencing errors, raw reads were error-corrected and collapsed into unique sequences using a nearest-neighbor algorithm that merged closely related sequences. CDR3 sequences were aligned to IMGT reference sequences to assign V, D and J gene segments. Each retained sequence needed at least a six-nucleotide match to both a V gene segment and a J gene segment. Rearrangements were classified as productive when the CDR3 lacked stop codons and remained in frame with V and J, and all other rearrangements were classified as non-productive. CDR3 was defined according to IMGT convention as the region running from the second conserved V-encoded cysteine to the conserved J-encoded phenylalanine. In an earlier analysis of more than 550 of the donors, sequences lacking an unambiguous match to a single V gene segment were excluded. In an earlier analysis of several hundred of the donors, V segments were called functional above 56.7% productive rearrangements and were called segregating when the between-donor standard deviation exceeded 5%. A statistical classification framework was developed to diagnose cytomegalovirus status using the catalog of TCR beta chain sequences. In a later analysis, TCR nucleotide sequences were compared against IMGT/GENE-DB human TR gene sequences so that V and J genes could be assigned. A later analysis assigned CDR3 sequences and most-parsimonious VDJ recombination scenarios with the TCRdist pipeline. A later analysis defined each TCR beta chain by its CDR3 amino acid sequence plus V-gene family, and excluded reads lacking a unique V-gene family. A later analysis removed 592 highly shared, low-generation-probability nucleotide sequences to deal with suspected cross-contamination and a sequencing artifact. In a later analysis, a clonal expansion index for each public chain was calculated from normalized within-repertoire ranks of inferred template counts. In a later analysis, generation probabilities were computed using a VDJ recombination model fitted to out-of-frame rearrangements, and the results were checked against IGoR. In a later analysis, hypergeometric tests were used to score TCR-TCR, TCR-HLA and TCR-CMV co-occurrence, with a repertoire-size bias correction applied to TCR pairs. A later analysis estimated false discovery rates by permuting HLA or CMV assignments 20 times. In a later analysis, co-occurring TCRs were grouped using DBSCAN, with TCRdist sequence similarity added in when clustering inside HLA-allele-positive subsets. Repertoires with fewer than 30,000 or more than 120,000 public chains were left out of co-occurrence clustering, as were a few repertoires with anomalous nucleotide sharing. Here the immuneACCESS table is served through TCRdb, limited to in-frame sequences with V and J called. Missing clones are a known gap in these copies; in checked studies unresolved V genes cover under half, and the rest lacks a known reason. V, J and clone size were drawn from that table, and D and trimming were deduced from the DNA. In this sample the table shows about 180,000 clones, around 81% of which occur a single time. Roughly 5% of the sample is held by the ten biggest clonotypes.

This clone appeared a few times. It has no known antigen specificity. No much larger clone is present one base from it, and per-base qualities are unavailable. This TCR was recovered from a woman aged 18 to 35 in good health and CMV-seropositive. The chain was built from TRBV7-2 and TRBJ2-5; TRBD2 fits 7 bases in the junction. Sequenced material: PBMCs. The DNA sequence is as follows: TGTGCCAGCAGCTTAGGTGGGGGGGTGGAGACCCAGTACTTC. Translated, this is CASSLGGGVETQYF.